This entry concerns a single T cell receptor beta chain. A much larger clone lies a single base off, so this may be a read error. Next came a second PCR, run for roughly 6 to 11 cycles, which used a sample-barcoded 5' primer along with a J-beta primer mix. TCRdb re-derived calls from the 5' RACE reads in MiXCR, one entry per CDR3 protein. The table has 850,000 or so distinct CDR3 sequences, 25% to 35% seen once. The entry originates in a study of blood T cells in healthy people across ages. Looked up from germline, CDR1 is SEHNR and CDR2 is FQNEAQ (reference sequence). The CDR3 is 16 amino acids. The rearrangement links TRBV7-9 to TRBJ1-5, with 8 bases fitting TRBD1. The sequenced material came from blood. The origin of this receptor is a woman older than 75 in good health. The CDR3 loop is CASSSRGQAGNQPRHF. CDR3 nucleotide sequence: TGTGCCAGCAGCTCAAGGGGACAGGCGGGCAATCAGCCCCGGCATTTT. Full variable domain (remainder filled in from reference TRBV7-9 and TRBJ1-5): DTGVSQNPRHKITKRGQNVTFRCDPISEHNRLYWYRQTLGQGPEFLTYFQNEAQLEKSRLLSDRFSAERPKGSFSTLEIQRTEQGDSAMYLCASSSRGQAGNQPRHFGDGTRLSIL.